What follows is one T cell receptor beta chain and its context. The record originates from a study of blood T cell repertoires in COVID-19. At the level of the study: The United States, Italy and Spain were the sources of the acute and convalescent COVID-19 samples. The cDNA or gDNA used as material had been derived from T cells, B-cell-depleted T cells, or PBMCs.

In the original processing: Amplification from reference gene primers served as the basis for estimated nucleated cell counts. TCRdb's copy holds only in-frame clones and misses some; the assay was immunoSEQ multiplex PCR. That table supplies the V and J calls and clone size; D and trimming were determined from the DNA. The table includes 400,000 to 550,000 clones, roughly 91% detected once. Germline V gives CDR1 LNHDA, CDR2 SQIVND (reference sequence). This CDR3 is built from 13 residues. V was shortened by 9 bases and J by 0 bases, with 10 bases between the two germline ends. Sequenced: peripheral blood. This clonotype was obtained from a woman in her twenties or thirties with acute or convalescent COVID-19. The chain couples TRBV19 to TRBJ2-3, with D hard to call. The CDR3, as DNA: TGTGCCAGCCTAAAAGCAAGCACAGATACGCAGTATTTT. It is translated as CASLKASTDTQYF.